These 6 T cell receptor beta chains came from one sample sequenced in a study of blood T cell repertoires in COVID-19. Sequencing was performed with immunoSEQ multiplex PCR; in TCRdb, only in-frame clones are kept and a portion is missing. The data show roughly 230,000 clones, around 80% seen once. Sequenced sample: peripheral blood. These receptors came from a man in his forties with active or convalescent COVID-19.

The V gene is TRBV5-1, the J gene TRBJ2-1; D remains ambiguous. V was trimmed by 0 bases and J by 10 bases, leaving 11 bases between them. This CDR3 is 13 amino acids long. The germline V gene encodes CDR1 SGHRS and CDR2 YFSETQ. The DNA of the CDR3 is TGCGCCAGCAGCTTGGGGGCCCTATGGGAGCAGTTCTTC. Translating it yields CASSLGALWEQFF.

The chain recombines TRBV18 with TRBJ1-2, with D unresolved. Germline loops: CDR1 KGHSH, CDR2 LQKENI. Trimming removed 2 bases at V and 6 bases at J, with 10 bases between. This CDR3 region has 13 residues. The CDR3 DNA follows: TGTGCCAGCTCACCAAGTGTCCAGAATGGCTACACCTTC. Encoded protein: CASSPSVQNGYTF. Using reference TRBV18 and TRBJ1-2 for the parts outside the CDR3, the full variable domain is NAGVMQNPRHLVRRRGQEARLRCSPMKGHSHVYWYRQLPEEGLKFMVYLQKENIIDESGMPKERFSAEFPKEGPSILRIQQVVRGDSAAYFCASSPSVQNGYTFGSGTRLTVV.

The chain uses TRBV28 and TRBJ1-3, with 9 bases that match TRBD1. CDR3 size: 17 residues. The V and J ends lost 7 bases and 0 bases, in that order; junction bases with no gene match: 10. CDR1 and CDR2 (germline): MDHEN, SYDVKM. CDR3 coding DNA: TGTGCCAGCACTGACCCCGGGACAGGGATCTCTGGAAACACCATATATTTT. Its protein is CASTDPGTGISGNTIYF.

This clone appeared a few times. The chain is built from TRBV30 and TRBJ1-1; possibly TRBD1 for D (6 bases). Trimming pared 8 bases from V and 4 bases from J, leaving 23 bases between. Germline CDR1 is GTSNPN and CDR2 is SVGIG (reference sequence). CDR3 length: 15 residues. The CDR3 sequence is CARMGKTGYGTEAFF. The CDR3 nucleotides are TGTGCCCGGATGGGCAAAACAGGGTATGGCACTGAAGCTTTCTTT.

The chain links TRBV5-6 to TRBJ1-2, with TRBD1 matching over 7 bases. CDR1 SGHDT and CDR2 YYEEEE come from the germline V gene. The CDR3 covers 17 residues. Trimming cost V 4 bases and J 3 bases; bases outside gene matches: 15. In nucleotides, the CDR3 is TGTGCCAGCAGCAGGGGACAGCCGCTTAATTACTACTATGGCTACACCTTC. This sequence encodes CASSRGQPLNYYYGYTF.

Concerning this clone: This sample includes further DNA sequences coding for the same CDR3. The rearrangement links TRBV5-1 to TRBJ1-1; 7 bases agree with TRBD1. The CDR3 extends over 14 amino acids. CDR1 and CDR2 (germline): SGHRS, YFSETQ. Trimming removed 4 bases from V and 5 bases from J; junction bases left unmatched: 8. CDR3 nucleotides: TGCGCCAGCAGCCTGGGGCAGGGGGGAACTGAAGCTTTCTTT. Its protein is CASSLGQGGTEAFF. The whole variable domain, filled in from reference TRBV5-1 and TRBJ1-1, reads KAGVTQTPRYLIKTRGQQVTLSCSPISGHRSVSWYQQTPGQGLQFLFEYFSETQRNKGNFPGRFSGRQFSNSRSEMNVSTLELGDSALYLCASSLGQGGTEAFFGQGTRLTVV.